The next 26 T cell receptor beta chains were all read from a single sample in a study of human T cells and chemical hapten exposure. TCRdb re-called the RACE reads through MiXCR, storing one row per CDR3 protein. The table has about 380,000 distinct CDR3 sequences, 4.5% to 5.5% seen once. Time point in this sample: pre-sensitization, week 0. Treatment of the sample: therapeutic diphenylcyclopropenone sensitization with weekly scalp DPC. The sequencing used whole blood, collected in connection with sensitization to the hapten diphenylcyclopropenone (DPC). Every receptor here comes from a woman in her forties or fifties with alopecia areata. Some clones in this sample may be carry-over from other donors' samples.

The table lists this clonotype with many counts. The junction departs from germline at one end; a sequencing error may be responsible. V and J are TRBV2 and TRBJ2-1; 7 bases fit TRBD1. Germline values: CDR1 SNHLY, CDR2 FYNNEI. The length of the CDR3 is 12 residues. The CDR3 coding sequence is TGTGCCAGCAGTTCGACAGGGCGCTACCTGCTCTTC. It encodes CASSSTGRYLLF.

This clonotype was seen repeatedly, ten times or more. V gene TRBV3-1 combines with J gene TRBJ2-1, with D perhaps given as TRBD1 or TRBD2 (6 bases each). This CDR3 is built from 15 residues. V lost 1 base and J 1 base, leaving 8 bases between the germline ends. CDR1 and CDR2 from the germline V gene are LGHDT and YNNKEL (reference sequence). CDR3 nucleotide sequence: TGTGCCAGCAGCCAAGGGGGGGCTTCCTACAATGAGCAGTTCTTC. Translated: CASSQGGASYNEQFF.

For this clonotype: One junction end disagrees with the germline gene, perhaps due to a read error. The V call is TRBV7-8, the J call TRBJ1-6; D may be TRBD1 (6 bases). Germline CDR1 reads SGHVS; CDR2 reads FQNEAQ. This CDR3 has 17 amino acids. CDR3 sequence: CASRPAGDTTYNSPLHF. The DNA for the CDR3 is TGTGCCAGCCGCCCGGCAGGGGATACGACCTACAATTCACCCCTCCACTTT.

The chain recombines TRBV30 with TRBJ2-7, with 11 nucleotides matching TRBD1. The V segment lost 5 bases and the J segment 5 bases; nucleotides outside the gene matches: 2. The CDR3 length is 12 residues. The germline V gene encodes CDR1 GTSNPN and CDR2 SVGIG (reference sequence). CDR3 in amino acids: CAWGTGGHEQYF. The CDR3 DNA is TGTGCCTGGGGGACAGGGGGACACGAGCAGTACTTC. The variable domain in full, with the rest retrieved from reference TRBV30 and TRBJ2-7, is SQTIHQWPATLVQPVGSPLSLECTVEGTSNPNLYWYRQAAGRGLQLLFYSVGIGQISSEVPQNLSASRPQDRQFILSSKKLLLSDSGFYLCAWGTGGHEQYFGPGTRLTVT.

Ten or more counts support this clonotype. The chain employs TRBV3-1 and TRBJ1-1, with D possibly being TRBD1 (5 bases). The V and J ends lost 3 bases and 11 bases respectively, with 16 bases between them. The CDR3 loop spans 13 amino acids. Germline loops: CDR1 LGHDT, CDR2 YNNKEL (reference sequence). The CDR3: CASSHAQGNPAFF. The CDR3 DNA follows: TGTGCCAGCAGCCATGCTCAGGGAAACCCGGCTTTCTTT.

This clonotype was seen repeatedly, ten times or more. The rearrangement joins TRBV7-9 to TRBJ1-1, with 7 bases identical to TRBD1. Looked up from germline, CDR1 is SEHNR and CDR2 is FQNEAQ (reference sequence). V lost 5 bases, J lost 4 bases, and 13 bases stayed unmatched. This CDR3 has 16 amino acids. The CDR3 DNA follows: TGTGCCAGCAGCCCTAGACAGGGTTCTATCGGCACTGAAGCTTTCTTT. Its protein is CASSPRQGSIGTEAFF.

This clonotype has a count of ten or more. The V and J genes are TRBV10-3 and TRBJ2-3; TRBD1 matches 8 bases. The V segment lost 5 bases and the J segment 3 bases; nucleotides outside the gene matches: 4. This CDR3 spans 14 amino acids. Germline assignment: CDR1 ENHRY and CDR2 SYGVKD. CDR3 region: CAISPTGATDTQYF. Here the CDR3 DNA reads TGTGCCATCAGTCCGACAGGGGCGACAGATACGCAGTATTTT.

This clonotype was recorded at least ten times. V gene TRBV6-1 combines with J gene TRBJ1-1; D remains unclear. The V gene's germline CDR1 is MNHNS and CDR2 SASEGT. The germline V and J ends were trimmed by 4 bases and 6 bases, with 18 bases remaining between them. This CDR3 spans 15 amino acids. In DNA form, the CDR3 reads TGTGCCAGCAGTGCATCCCTTGCTTCTCGGCCTGAAGCTTTCTTT. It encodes CASSASLASRPEAFF.

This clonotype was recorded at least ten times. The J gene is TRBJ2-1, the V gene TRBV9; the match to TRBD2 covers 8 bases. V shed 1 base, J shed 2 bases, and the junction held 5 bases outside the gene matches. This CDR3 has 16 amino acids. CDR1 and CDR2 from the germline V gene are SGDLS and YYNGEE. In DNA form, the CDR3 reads TGTGCCAGCAGCGTATCGGGGGGGGCCACCTACAATGAGCAGTTCTTC. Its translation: CASSVSGGATYNEQFF.

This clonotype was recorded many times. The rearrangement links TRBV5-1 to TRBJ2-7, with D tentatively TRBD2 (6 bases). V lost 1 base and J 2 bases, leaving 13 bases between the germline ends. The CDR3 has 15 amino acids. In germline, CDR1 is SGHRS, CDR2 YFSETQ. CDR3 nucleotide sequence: TGCGCCAGCAGCTTGATTGGGGGAGGCGCCTACGAGCAGTACTTC. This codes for CASSLIGGGAYEQYF.

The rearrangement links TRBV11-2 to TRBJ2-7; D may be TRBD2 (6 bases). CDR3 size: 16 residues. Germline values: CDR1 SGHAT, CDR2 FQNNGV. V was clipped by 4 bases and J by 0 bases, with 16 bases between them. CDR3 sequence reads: CASSSFLAESSYEQYF. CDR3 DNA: TGTGCCAGCAGCTCGTTTTTAGCGGAAAGCTCCTACGAGCAGTACTTC.

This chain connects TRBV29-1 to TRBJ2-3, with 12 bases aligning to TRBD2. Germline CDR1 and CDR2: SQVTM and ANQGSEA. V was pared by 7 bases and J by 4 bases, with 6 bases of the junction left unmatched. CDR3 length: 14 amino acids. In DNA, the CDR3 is TGCAGCGGTCGACTAGCGGGGGCGGCAGATACGCAGTATTTT. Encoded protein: CSGRLAGAADTQYF.

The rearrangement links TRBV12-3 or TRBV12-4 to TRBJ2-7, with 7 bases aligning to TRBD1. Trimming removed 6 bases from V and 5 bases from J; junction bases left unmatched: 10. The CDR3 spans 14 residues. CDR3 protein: CASRTTGRVHEQYF. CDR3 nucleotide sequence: TGTGCCAGCAGGACGACAGGGAGAGTCCACGAGCAGTACTTC.

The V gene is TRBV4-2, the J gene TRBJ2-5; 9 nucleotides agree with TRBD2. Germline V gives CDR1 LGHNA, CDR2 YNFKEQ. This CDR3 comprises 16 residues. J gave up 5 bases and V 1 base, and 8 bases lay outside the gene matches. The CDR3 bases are TGTGCCAGCAGCCAAGGACTAGCGGATAAAAAGGAGACCCAGTACTTC. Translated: CASSQGLADKKETQYF.

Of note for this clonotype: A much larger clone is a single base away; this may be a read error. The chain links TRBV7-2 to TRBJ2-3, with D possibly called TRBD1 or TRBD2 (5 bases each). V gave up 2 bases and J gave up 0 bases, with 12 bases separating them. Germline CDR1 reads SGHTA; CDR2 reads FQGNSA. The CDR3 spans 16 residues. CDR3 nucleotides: TGTGCCAGCAGCTTATCATGGGGGATGAGCACAGATACGCAGTATTTT. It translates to CASSLSWGMSTDTQYF.

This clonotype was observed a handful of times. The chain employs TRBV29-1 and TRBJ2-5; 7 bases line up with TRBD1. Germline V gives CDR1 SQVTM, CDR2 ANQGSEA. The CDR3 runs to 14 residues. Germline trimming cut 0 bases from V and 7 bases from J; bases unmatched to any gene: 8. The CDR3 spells CSVEDTTGIGTQYF. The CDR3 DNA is TGCAGCGTTGAAGATACGACAGGGATAGGGACCCAGTACTTC.

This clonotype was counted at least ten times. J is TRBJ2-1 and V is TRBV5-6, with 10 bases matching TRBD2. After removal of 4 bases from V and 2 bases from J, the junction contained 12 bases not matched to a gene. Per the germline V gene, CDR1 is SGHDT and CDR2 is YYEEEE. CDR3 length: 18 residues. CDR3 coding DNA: TGTGCCAGCAGCCCGGCCGACGCTAGCGGGAGCCCCTACAATGAGCAGTTCTTC. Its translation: CASSPADASGSPYNEQFF.

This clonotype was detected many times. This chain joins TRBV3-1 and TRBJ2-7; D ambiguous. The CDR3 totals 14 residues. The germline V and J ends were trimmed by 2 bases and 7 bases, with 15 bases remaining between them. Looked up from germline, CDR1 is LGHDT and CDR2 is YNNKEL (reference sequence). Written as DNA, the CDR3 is TGTGCCAGCAGCCAACGACGTATGGGAAGGGAGCAGTACTTC. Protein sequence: CASSQRRMGREQYF.

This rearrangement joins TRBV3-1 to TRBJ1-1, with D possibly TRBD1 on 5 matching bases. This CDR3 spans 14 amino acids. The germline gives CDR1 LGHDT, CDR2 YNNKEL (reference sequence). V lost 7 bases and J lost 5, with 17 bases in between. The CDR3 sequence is CASTAAGPRTEAFF. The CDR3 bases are TGTGCCAGCACCGCAGCAGGGCCCAGGACTGAAGCTTTCTTT. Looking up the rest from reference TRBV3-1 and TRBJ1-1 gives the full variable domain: DTAVSQTPKYLVTQMGNDKSIKCEQNLGHDTMYWYKQDSKKFLKIMFSYNNKELIINETVPNRFSPKSPDKAHLNLHINSLELGDSAVYFCASTAAGPRTEAFFGQGTRLTVV.

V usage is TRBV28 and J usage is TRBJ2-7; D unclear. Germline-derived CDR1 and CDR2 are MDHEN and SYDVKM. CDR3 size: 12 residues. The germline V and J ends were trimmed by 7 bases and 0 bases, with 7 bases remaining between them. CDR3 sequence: CASMTFSYEQYF. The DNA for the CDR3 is TGTGCCAGCATGACCTTCTCCTACGAGCAGTACTTC.

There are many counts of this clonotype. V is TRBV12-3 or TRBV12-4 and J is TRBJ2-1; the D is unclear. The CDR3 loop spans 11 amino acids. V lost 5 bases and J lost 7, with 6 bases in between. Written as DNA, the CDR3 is TGTGCCAGCAGTGCCGGGAATGAGCAGTTCTTC. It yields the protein CASSAGNEQFF.

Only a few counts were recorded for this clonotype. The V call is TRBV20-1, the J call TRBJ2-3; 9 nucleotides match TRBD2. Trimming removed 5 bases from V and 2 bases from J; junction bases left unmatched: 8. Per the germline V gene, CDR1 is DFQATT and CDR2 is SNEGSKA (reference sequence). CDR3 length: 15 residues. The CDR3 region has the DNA TGCAGTGCTGCATTGCGGGGGGGCCCCACAGATACGCAGTATTTT. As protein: CSAALRGGPTDTQYF.

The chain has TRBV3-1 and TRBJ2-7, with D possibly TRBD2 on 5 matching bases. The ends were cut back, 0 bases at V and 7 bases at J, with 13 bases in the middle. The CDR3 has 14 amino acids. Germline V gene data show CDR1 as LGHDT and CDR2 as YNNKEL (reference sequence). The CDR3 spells CASSQEVGPGEQYF. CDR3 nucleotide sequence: TGTGCCAGCAGCCAAGAGGTTGGGCCGGGAGAGCAGTACTTC.

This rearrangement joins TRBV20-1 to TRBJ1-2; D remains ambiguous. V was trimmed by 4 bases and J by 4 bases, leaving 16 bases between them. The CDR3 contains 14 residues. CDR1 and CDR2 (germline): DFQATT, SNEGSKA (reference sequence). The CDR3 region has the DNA TGCAGTGCTAAGACGGCAGATCGTAGCTATGGCTACACCTTC. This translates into CSAKTADRSYGYTF.

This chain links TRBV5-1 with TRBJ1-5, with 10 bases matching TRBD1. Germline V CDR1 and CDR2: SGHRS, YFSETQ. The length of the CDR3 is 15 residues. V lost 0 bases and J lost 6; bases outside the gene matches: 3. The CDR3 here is CASSLEGQGSQPQHF. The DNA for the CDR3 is TGCGCCAGCAGCTTGGAGGGACAGGGGAGTCAGCCCCAGCATTTT.

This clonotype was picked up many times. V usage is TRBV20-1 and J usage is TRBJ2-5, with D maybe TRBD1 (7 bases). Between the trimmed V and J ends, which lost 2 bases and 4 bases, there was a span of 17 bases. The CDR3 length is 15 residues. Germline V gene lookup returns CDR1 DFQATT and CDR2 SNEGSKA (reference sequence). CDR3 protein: CSARSQDRRGETQYF. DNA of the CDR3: TGCAGTGCTAGATCCCAGGACAGGCGGGGAGAGACCCAGTACTTC.